The 29 T cell receptor beta chains given below trace back to one sample, sequenced in a study of T cell responses to AZD1222 COVID-19 vaccine. Libraries were prepared by immunoSEQ multiplex PCR; TCRdb keeps only in-frame clonotypes and omits some of them. The sample has 140,000 to 150,000 clones; more than 85% are singletons. Sequences were derived from peripheral blood, sampled on day 0 of AZD1222 vaccination. The receptors were gathered from an adult in good health.

The genes are TRBV28 and TRBJ1-1; no definite D call. Germline CDR1 reads MDHEN; CDR2 reads SYDVKM. Trimming removed 5 bases at V and 1 base at J, with 5 bases between. The CDR3 length is 12 residues. Here the CDR3 reads CASSMTNTEAFF. CDR3 DNA sequence: TGTGCCAGCAGTATGACGAACACTGAAGCTTTCTTT. Full variable domain (remainder filled in from reference TRBV28 and TRBJ1-1): DVKVTQSSRYLVKRTGEKVFLECVQDMDHENMFWYRQDPGLGLRLIYFSYDVKMKEKGDIPEGYSVSREKKERFSLILESASTNQTSMYLCASSMTNTEAFFGQGTRLTVV.

The count of this clone is one. The gene calls are TRBV2 and TRBJ2-1, with TRBD2 matching 9 bases. Germline-derived CDR1 and CDR2 are SNHLY and FYNNEI. The CDR3 is 15 residues long. V shed 3 bases and J 1 base; nucleotides not matched to a gene: 1. CDR3 DNA sequence: TGTGCCAGCAGTGAGCGGGAGGGATCCTACAATGAGCAGTTCTTC. Its translation is CASSEREGSYNEQFF.

This clone was found once. The CDR3 region is CASSQGLFYNEQFF. In DNA, the CDR3 is TGCGCCAGCAGCCAAGGGCTCTTTTACAATGAGCAGTTCTTC. The chain uses TRBV4-1 and TRBJ2-1; no clear D gene. The CDR3 has 14 residues. The germline V and J ends were trimmed by 1 base and 4 bases, with 8 bases remaining between them. Germline V lookup: CDR1 MGHRA, CDR2 YSYEKL.

The chain carries TRBV27 and TRBJ2-1, with TRBD2 as a possible D gene (5 bases). Trimming shortened V by 10 bases and J by 3 bases, and 19 bases separated the two germline ends. CDR1 is MNHEY, CDR2 SMNVEV, per germline (reference sequence). This CDR3 spans 15 amino acids. CDR3 region: CAIGGPPSHYNEQFF. The CDR3 DNA is TGTGCCATCGGCGGGCCGCCATCTCACTACAATGAGCAGTTCTTC.

The rearrangement uses TRBV6-1 and TRBJ1-4; D is possibly TRBD1 (5 bases). Trimming left V 7 bases short and J 2 bases short, with 14 bases between. The CDR3 spans 15 residues. Germline CDR1 is MNHNS and CDR2 is SASEGT. CDR3 amino acids: CASIRAGGTNEKLFF. CDR3 in DNA: TGTGCCAGCATCAGAGCCGGGGGGACTAATGAAAAACTGTTTTTT.

The genes are TRBV29-1 and TRBJ1-1; D is ambiguous. The CDR3 totals 10 residues. Germline assignment: CDR1 SQVTM and CDR2 ANQGSEA. V lost 5 bases, J lost 7 bases, and 8 bases lay in between. The CDR3 loop reads CSVSGGEAFF. The CDR3 nucleotides are TGCAGCGTTTCGGGAGGTGAAGCTTTCTTT.

The genes are TRBV19 and TRBJ2-3, with 9 bases identical to TRBD2. Germline assignment: CDR1 LNHDA and CDR2 SQIVND (reference sequence). V was pared by 5 bases and J by 5 bases, with 14 bases of the junction left unmatched. The CDR3 extends over 17 amino acids. In DNA, the CDR3 is TGTGCCAGTAGTTTTTTCGCGATTAGCGGGAGAGAAGATACGCAGTATTTT. It is translated as CASSFFAISGREDTQYF.

The chain combines TRBV10-3 with TRBJ2-5; 8 bases fit TRBD1. The CDR3 totals 15 residues. The germline V gene encodes CDR1 ENHRY and CDR2 SYGVKD. Trimming removed 9 bases from V and 2 bases from J; junction bases left unmatched: 11. CDR3 protein: CAIDPGQGRQETQYF. The CDR3 coding sequence is TGTGCCATAGATCCCGGACAGGGCCGTCAAGAGACCCAGTACTTC.

This chain uses TRBV6-5 with TRBJ1-2, with TRBD1 identical over 8 bases. Germline CDR1 and CDR2: MNHEY and SVGAGI. The trim removed 6 bases at V and 8 bases at J, leaving 5 bases unmatched. CDR3 length: 12 residues. The CDR3 coding sequence is TGTGCCAGCAGCACTCAGGGGGCCGGCTACACCTTC. Amino acid sequence: CASSTQGAGYTF.

This clone appeared a single time. V gene TRBV28 combines with J gene TRBJ2-3; D is uncertain. V gave up 3 bases and J gave up 5 bases, with 12 bases separating them. Germline CDR1 MDHEN, CDR2 SYDVKM. The CDR3 covers 14 residues. CDR3 region: CASSFVGAVDTQYF. Written as DNA, the CDR3 is TGTGCCAGCAGTTTTGTCGGCGCGGTAGATACGCAGTATTTT.

The J gene is TRBJ2-7, the V gene TRBV3-1 (or the pseudogene TRBV3-2), with 11 bases lining up with TRBD2. The CDR3 extends over 14 amino acids. The germline V gene encodes CDR1 LGHDT and CDR2 YNNKEL (reference sequence). After removal of 2 bases from V and 4 bases from J, the junction contained 1 base not matched to a gene. CDR3 bases: TGTGCCAGCAGCCAAACTAGCGGGAGATACGAGCAGTACTTC. Amino acids: CASSQTSGRYEQYF.

This clone was picked up a small number of times. V and J are TRBV6-5 and TRBJ1-1; a possible D gene is TRBD1 (6 bases). The CDR3 spans 11 residues. Germline values: CDR1 MNHEY, CDR2 SVGAGI. The V and J ends lost 6 bases and 11 bases respectively, with 13 bases between them. CDR3 nucleotide sequence: TGTGCCAGCAGCGCTACAGGGAGGGCTTTCTTT. Translated, it gives CASSATGRAFF.

The gene calls are TRBV19 and TRBJ1-6; no firm D call. Germline V lookup: CDR1 LNHDA, CDR2 SQIVND (reference sequence). Trimming took 0 bases from V and 14 from J, leaving 8 bases between them. The CDR3 sequence is 12 residues long. CDR3 loop: CASSIDKLTLHF. The CDR3 bases are TGTGCCAGTAGTATAGACAAGCTCACCCTCCACTTT.

The chain is built from TRBV19 and TRBJ1-1, with D unresolved. The germline V gene has CDR1 LNHDA and CDR2 SQIVND (reference sequence). The CDR3 has 15 amino acids. Trimming left V 3 bases short and J 2 bases short, with 13 bases between. CDR3 amino acids: CASSIRVTDNTEAFF. The DNA for the CDR3 is TGTGCCAGTAGTATCCGAGTTACAGACAACACTGAAGCTTTCTTT.

The chain uses TRBV19 and TRBJ2-7; D unclear. Germline CDR1 reads LNHDA; CDR2 reads SQIVND (reference sequence). CDR3 length: 12 amino acids. Deletions cut 7 bases from V and 2 bases from J, with 9 bases between. CDR3: CASTSPTYEQYF. CDR3 coding DNA: TGTGCCAGTACCTCACCCACCTACGAGCAGTACTTC.

This clone showed up just once. The J gene is TRBJ1-1, the V gene TRBV14; D is ambiguous. The CDR3 loop spans 14 amino acids. Germline V gene lookup returns CDR1 SGHDN and CDR2 FVKESK. Between the trimmed V and J ends, which lost 8 bases and 2 bases, there was a span of 15 bases. The CDR3 spells CASSPRPANTEAFF. The CDR3 DNA reads TGTGCCAGCTCCCCACGGCCCGCCAACACTGAAGCTTTCTTT. The full variable domain, completed using reference TRBV14 and TRBJ1-1, is EAGVTQFPSHSVIEKGQTVTLRCDPISGHDNLYWYRRVMGKEIKFLLHFVKESKQDESGMPNNRFLAERTGGTYSTLKVQPAELEDSGVYFCASSPRPANTEAFFGQGTRLTVV.

This chain uses TRBV7-2 with TRBJ1-2; perhaps TRBD1 as D (5 bases). The CDR3 has 16 amino acids. Per the germline V gene, CDR1 is SGHTA and CDR2 is FQGNSA. The V and J ends lost 4 bases and 3 bases respectively, with 18 bases between them. The CDR3 here is CASSSGSSAVYYGYTF. The DNA of the CDR3 is TGTGCCAGCAGCTCAGGGTCTTCGGCGGTTTACTATGGCTACACCTTC. Complete variable domain (other parts from reference TRBV7-2 and TRBJ1-2): GAGVSQSPSNKVTEKGKDVELRCDPISGHTALYWYRQSLGQGLEFLIYFQGNSAPDKSGLPSDRFSAERTGGSVSTLTIQRTQQEDSAVYLCASSSGSSAVYYGYTFGSGTRLTVV.

In DNA, the CDR3 is TGTGCCAGCAGCCCGACAGGGGGCGGTCAGCCCCAGCATTTT. It specifies CASSPTGGGQPQHF. This chain connects TRBV2 to TRBJ1-5; 10 bases line up with TRBD1. Germline loops: CDR1 SNHLY, CDR2 FYNNEI. The V gene end was trimmed by 6 bases and the J gene end by 6 bases; junction bases not matched to a gene: 5. The CDR3 consists of 14 residues. Full variable domain (missing parts from reference TRBV2 and TRBJ1-5): EPEVTQTPSHQVTQMGQEVILRCVPISNHLYFYWYRQILGQKVEFLVSFYNNEISEKSEIFDDQFSVERPDGSNFTLKIRSTKLEDSAMYFCASSPTGGGQPQHFGDGTRLSIL.

Comments on this clone: The identical CDR3 is also encoded by other nucleotide sequences in the sample. The rearrangement joins TRBV5-1 to TRBJ2-1; 7 bases fit TRBD2. Germline V gene lookup returns CDR1 SGHRS and CDR2 YFSETQ. V lost 0 bases and J lost 3; bases outside the gene matches: 0. This CDR3 contains 14 residues. This CDR3 reads CASSLGGGYNEQFF. For the CDR3, the DNA is TGCGCCAGCAGCTTGGGCGGGGGCTACAATGAGCAGTTCTTC. The full variable domain, its missing parts supplied by reference TRBV5-1 and TRBJ2-1, is KAGVTQTPRYLIKTRGQQVTLSCSPISGHRSVSWYQQTPGQGLQFLFEYFSETQRNKGNFPGRFSGRQFSNSRSEMNVSTLELGDSALYLCASSLGGGYNEQFFGPGTRLTVL.

The J gene is TRBJ2-5, the V gene TRBV5-1, with D tentatively TRBD1 (6 bases). The CDR3 sequence is 13 residues long. CDR1 is SGHRS, CDR2 YFSETQ, per germline. Trimming cost V 6 bases and J 2 bases, with 11 bases left between them. CDR3 protein: CASNQGLQETQYF. The CDR3 nucleotides read TGCGCCAGCAATCAGGGGCTTCAAGAGACCCAGTACTTC.

The chain couples TRBV5-5 to TRBJ1-3, with D hard to call. This CDR3 has 15 residues. In germline, CDR1 is SGHKS, CDR2 YYEKEE (reference sequence). V lost 0 bases and J 0 bases, leaving 7 bases between the germline ends. As DNA, the CDR3 is TGTGCCAGCAGCTTGGACAGACCCTCTGGAAACACCATATATTTT. Its protein product is CASSLDRPSGNTIYF.

The rearrangement uses TRBV5-1 and TRBJ1-2; 8 bases are shared with TRBD1. V shed 9 bases, J shed 3 bases, and the junction held 7 bases outside the gene matches. CDR3 length: 13 residues. Germline CDR1 SGHRS, CDR2 YFSETQ. CDR3 nucleotides: TGCGCCACTTCCCCGGACAGGGACTATGGCTACACCTTC. This translates into CATSPDRDYGYTF. The whole variable domain, filled in from reference TRBV5-1 and TRBJ1-2, reads KAGVTQTPRYLIKTRGQQVTLSCSPISGHRSVSWYQQTPGQGLQFLFEYFSETQRNKGNFPGRFSGRQFSNSRSEMNVSTLELGDSALYLCATSPDRDYGYTFGSGTRLTVV.

This clone is medium-sized (0.01 to 0.1%) in the sample. V is TRBV27 and J is TRBJ2-7; TRBD1 matches 7 bases. The trim removed 5 bases at V and 6 bases at J, leaving 10 bases unmatched. The CDR3 extends over 14 amino acids. Germline-derived CDR1 and CDR2 are MNHEY and SMNVEV (reference sequence). This CDR3 is CASSPPPNRGEQYF. In DNA form, the CDR3 reads TGTGCCAGCAGTCCCCCACCTAACAGGGGCGAGCAGTACTTC.

The V gene is TRBV19, the J gene TRBJ2-2; TRBD2 matches at 8 bases. The germline V gene encodes CDR1 LNHDA and CDR2 SQIVND (reference sequence). The V and J ends lost 9 bases and 6 bases, in that order; junction bases with no gene match: 12. There are 15 residues in the CDR3. CDR3 sequence: CASVTYPGGAGELFF. The CDR3 coding sequence is TGTGCCAGCGTCACCTACCCGGGAGGGGCCGGGGAGCTGTTTTTT.

The rearrangement links TRBV27 to TRBJ2-1; D unresolved. Germline lookup yields CDR1 MNHEY and CDR2 SMNVEV (reference sequence). The CDR3 extends over 13 amino acids. The V end was cut by 2 bases, the J end by 3 bases, with 5 bases between. CDR3 loop: CASSLQDYNEQFF. For the CDR3, the DNA is TGTGCCAGCAGTTTACAGGACTACAATGAGCAGTTCTTC.

The rearrangement uses TRBV24-1 and TRBJ2-1; 7 positions match TRBD2. The CDR3 totals 16 residues. The germline V gene has CDR1 KGHDR and CDR2 SFDVKD. The ends lost 2 bases at V and 4 bases at J; junction bases unmatched: 7. The CDR3 bases are TGTGCCACCAGTGATTCGGGGCCTAGCGGATACAATGAGCAGTTCTTC. As protein: CATSDSGPSGYNEQFF.

The rearrangement uses TRBV21-1 and TRBJ2-7; the table gives TRBD2 as D, unverified against the DNA. TRBV21-1 is a pseudogene segment. The CDR3 has 16 residues. CDR3 loop: CASSKGPSGRVCEQYF. The DNA for the CDR3 is TGTGCCAGCAGCAAAGGTCCTAGCGGGAGGGTGTGCGAGCAGTACTTC.

V and J are TRBV6-5 and TRBJ2-2; weak D call: TRBD2 (5 bases). This CDR3 region has 12 residues. Germline V gene sequence: CDR1 MNHEY, CDR2 SVGAGI. V was cut by 8 bases and J by 6 bases, with 10 bases left in between. The CDR3 coding sequence is TGTGCCAGCGAGGGAGAGGCCGGGGAGCTGTTTTTT. This translates into CASEGEAGELFF.

The chain carries TRBV5-4 and TRBJ2-2; TRBD2 matches at 7 bases. The CDR3 loop spans 14 amino acids. With 4 bases clipped from V and 1 base from J, the junction kept 1 base outside the gene matches. From germline, CDR1 is SGHNT and CDR2 YYREEE (reference sequence). CDR3 residues: CASSPGGNTGELFF. CDR3 coding DNA: TGTGCCAGCAGCCCGGGGGGGAACACCGGGGAGCTGTTTTTT.